The clone carrying this TCR beta chain occurred a few times. Data came from immunoSEQ multiplex PCR; TCRdb stores just in-frame clones and leaves some out. The table shows about 200,000 clones, with about nine tenths occurring only once. The CDR3 runs to 15 residues. V gave up 5 bases and J gave up 4 bases, with 15 bases separating them. Germline-derived CDR1 and CDR2 are SGHAT and FQNNGV. This specimen belongs to a study of blood T cell repertoires in COVID-19. The chain uses TRBV11-2 and TRBJ2-1; possibly TRBD1 for D (5 bases). The sequence derives from a man aged 40-49 years with acute or convalescent COVID-19. The source material was peripheral blood. The CDR3 sequence is CASSPPGRGYNEQFF. The DNA of the CDR3 is TGTGCCAGCAGCCCACCAGGGCGTGGGTACAATGAGCAGTTCTTC.